This T cell receptor beta chain derives from a study of T cell repertoires in cytomegalovirus infection. As for the study in general: Recently identified HLA-C-restricted CMV epitopes were among the peptides used. It can be stated that public TCR beta signatures indicated CMV infection as well as a matching HLA type.

Study-wide results and caveats: The study identified carriers of CMV plus the relevant HLA from cumulative public TCR beta family frequency. The study found HLA-C-restricted CMV-specific TCR beta clonotypes dominating the ex vivo response.

In TCRdb, the reads were re-called with MiXCR into one record per CDR3 protein. The sample yields about 570,000 distinct CDR3 sequences, approximately 40% seen once. Per germline, CDR1 LNHDA and CDR2 SQIVND (reference sequence). This CDR3 is built from 15 residues. V dropped 1 base and J dropped 5; count of bases not matched to a gene: 1. This clonotype was found once. The antigen is unknown. The chain combines TRBV19 with TRBJ2-5, with 13 bases identical to TRBD2. The input for sequencing was cultured PBMCs, taken from culture after CMV antigen stimulation. The sequence was collected from a human donor in good health (CMV status not recorded). Some clones in this sample may be carry-over from other donors' samples. CDR3 sequence reads: CASSIGTSGGETQYF. In DNA, the CDR3 is TGTGCCAGTAGTATAGGGACTAGCGGGGGTGAGACCCAGTACTTC.